This paragraph covers one T cell receptor beta chain sequence. This sample is part of a study of control samples from healthy donors and cancer patients. Some clones are missing from TCRdb's copy, which holds only in-frame ones; the method was immunoSEQ multiplex PCR. The sample contains 130,000 or so clones, 80% to 90% of which appear only once. Trimming at V came to 0 bases and at J to 6 bases, leaving 5 bases not matched to a gene. CDR1 and CDR2 (germline): LGHNA, YSLEER. This CDR3 spans 16 amino acids. Input material: blood. The sequence was collected from a man aged 40-49 years in good health. The chain combines TRBV4-3 with TRBJ1-6; 7 bases line up with TRBD1. The CDR3 DNA reads TGCGCCAGCAGCCAAGATCTGCAGGGGGGTAATTCACCCCTCCACTTT. Translated: CASSQDLQGGNSPLHF.